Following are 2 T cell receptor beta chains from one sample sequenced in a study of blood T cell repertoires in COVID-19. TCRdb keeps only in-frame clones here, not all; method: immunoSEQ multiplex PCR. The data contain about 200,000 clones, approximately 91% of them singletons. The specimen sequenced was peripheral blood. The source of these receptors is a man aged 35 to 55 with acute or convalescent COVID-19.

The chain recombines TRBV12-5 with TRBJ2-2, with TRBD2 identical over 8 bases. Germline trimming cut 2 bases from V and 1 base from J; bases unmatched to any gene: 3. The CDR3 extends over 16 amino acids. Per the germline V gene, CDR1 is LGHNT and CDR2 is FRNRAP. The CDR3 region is CASGLLAGLNTGELFF. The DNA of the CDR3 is TGTGCTAGTGGTTTGTTAGCGGGGCTGAACACCGGGGAGCTGTTTTTT.

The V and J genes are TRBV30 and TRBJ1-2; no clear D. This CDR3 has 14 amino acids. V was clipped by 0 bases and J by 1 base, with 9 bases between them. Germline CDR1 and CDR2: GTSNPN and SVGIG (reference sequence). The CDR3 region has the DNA TGTGCCTGGAGTGTAGGAGGAGTTAACTATGGCTACACCTTC. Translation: CAWSVGGVNYGYTF.